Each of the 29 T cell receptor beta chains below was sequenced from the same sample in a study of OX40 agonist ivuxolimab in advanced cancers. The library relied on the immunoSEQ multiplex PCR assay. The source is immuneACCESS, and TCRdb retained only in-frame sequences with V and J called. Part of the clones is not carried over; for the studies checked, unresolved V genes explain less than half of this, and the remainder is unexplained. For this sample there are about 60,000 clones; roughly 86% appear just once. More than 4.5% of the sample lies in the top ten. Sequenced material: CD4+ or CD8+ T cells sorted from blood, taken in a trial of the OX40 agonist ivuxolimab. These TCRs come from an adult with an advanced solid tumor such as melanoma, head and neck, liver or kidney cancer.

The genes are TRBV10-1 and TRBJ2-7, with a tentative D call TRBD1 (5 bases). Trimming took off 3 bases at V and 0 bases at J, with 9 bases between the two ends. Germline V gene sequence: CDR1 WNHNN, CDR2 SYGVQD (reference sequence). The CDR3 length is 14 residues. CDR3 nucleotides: TGCGCCAGCAGTGACCACAGGAGCTCCTACGAGCAGTACTTC. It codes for CASSDHRSSYEQYF.

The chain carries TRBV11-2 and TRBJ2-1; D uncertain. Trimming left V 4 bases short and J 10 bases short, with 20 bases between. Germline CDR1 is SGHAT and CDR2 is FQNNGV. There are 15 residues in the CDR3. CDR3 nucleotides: TGTGCCAGCAGCTCTGGCGCTCGAGTCAAAGGGGAGCAGTTCTTC. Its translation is CASSSGARVKGEQFF.

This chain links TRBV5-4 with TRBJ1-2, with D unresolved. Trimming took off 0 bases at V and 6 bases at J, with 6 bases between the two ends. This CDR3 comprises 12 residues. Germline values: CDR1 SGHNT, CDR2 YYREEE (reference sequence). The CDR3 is CASSLEGNGYTF. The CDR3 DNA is TGTGCCAGCAGCTTGGAGGGTAATGGCTACACCTTC.

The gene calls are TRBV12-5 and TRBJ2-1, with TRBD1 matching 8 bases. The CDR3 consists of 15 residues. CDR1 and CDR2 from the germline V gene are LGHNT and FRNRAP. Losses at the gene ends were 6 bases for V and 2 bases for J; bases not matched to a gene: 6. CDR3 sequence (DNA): TGTGCTAGTGGCTCAGACAGGGGAACCTACAATGAGCAGTTCTTC. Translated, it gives CASGSDRGTYNEQFF.

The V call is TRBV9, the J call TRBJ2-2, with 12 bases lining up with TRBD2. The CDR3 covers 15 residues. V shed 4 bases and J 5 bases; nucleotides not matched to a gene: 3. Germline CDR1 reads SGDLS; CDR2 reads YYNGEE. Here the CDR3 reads CASSSLAGGTGELFF. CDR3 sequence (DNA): TGTGCCAGCAGCTCCCTAGCGGGGGGGACCGGGGAGCTGTTTTTT.

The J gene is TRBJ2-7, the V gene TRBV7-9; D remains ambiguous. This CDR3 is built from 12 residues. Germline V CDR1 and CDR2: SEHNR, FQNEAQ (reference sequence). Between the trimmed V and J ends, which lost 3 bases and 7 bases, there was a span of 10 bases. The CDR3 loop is CASSFTLGEQYF. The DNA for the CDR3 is TGTGCCAGCAGCTTTACACTGGGAGAGCAGTACTTC.

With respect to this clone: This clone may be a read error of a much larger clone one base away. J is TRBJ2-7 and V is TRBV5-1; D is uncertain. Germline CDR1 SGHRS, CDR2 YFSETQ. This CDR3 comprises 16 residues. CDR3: CASSLVAFRATYERYF. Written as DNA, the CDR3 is TGCGCCAGCAGCTTGGTGGCCTTTAGGGCAACCTACGAGCGGTACTTC.

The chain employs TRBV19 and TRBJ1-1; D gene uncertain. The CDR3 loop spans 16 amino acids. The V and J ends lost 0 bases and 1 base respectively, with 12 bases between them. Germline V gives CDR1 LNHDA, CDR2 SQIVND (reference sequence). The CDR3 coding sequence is TGTGCCAGTAGTATAGATCCCGGATTGGCGAACACTGAAGCTTTCTTT. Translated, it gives CASSIDPGLANTEAFF. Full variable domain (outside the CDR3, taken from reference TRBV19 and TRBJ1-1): DGGITQSPKYLFRKEGQNVTLSCEQNLNHDAMYWYRQDPGQGLRLIYYSQIVNDFQKGDIAEGYSVSREKKESFPLTVTSAQKNPTAFYLCASSIDPGLANTEAFFGQGTRLTVV.

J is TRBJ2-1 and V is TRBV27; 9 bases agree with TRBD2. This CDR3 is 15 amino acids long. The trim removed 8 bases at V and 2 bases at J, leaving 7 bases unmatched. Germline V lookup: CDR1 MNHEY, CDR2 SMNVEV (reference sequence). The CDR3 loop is CASVGGLAPYNEQFF. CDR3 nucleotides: TGTGCCAGCGTTGGGGGACTAGCTCCCTACAATGAGCAGTTCTTC.

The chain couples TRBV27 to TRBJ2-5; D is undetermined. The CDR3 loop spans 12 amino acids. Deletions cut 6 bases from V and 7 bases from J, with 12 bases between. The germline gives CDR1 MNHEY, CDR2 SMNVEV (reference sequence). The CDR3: CASRGTPGTQYF. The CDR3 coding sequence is TGTGCCAGCAGGGGCACTCCGGGGACCCAGTACTTC.

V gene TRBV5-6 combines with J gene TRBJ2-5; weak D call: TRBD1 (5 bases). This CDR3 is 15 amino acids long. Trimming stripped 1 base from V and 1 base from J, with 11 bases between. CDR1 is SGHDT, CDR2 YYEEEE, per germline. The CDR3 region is CASSLPTVLQETQYF. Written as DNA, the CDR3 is TGTGCCAGCAGCTTGCCGACAGTCCTCCAAGAGACCCAGTACTTC.

The CDR3 loop reads CASSPPVAQETQYF. The CDR3 coding sequence is TGTGCCAGCTCACCGCCTGTGGCTCAAGAGACCCAGTACTTC. The chain couples TRBV18 to TRBJ2-5; D gene unclear. Germline assignment: CDR1 KGHSH and CDR2 LQKENI. V was clipped by 3 bases and J by 2 bases, with 10 bases between them. The CDR3 has 14 amino acids.

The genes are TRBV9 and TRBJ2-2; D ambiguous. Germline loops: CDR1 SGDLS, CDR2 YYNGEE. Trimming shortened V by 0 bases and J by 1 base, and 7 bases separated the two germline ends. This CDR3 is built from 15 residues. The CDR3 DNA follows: TGTGCCAGCAGCGTAGGCCGGGTGAACACCGGGGAGCTGTTTTTT. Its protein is CASSVGRVNTGELFF.

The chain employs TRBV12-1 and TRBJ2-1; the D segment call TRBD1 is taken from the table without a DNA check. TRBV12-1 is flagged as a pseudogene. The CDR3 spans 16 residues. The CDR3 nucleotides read TGTGCCAGCAGCTTAGTCTGGGACAGGCCATTGAATGAGCAGTTCTTC. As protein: CASSLVWDRPLNEQFF.

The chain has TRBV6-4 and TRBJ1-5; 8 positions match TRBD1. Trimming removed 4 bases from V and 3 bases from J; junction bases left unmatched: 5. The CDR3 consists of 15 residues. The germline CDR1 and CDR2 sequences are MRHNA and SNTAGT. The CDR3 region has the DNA TGTGCCAGCAGTGTACAGGGGGGAATCAATCAGCCCCAGCATTTT. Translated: CASSVQGGINQPQHF.

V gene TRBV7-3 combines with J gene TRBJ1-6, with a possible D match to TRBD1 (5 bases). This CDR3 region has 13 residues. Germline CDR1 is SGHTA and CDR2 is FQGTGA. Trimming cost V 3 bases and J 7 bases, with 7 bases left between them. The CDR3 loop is CASSFNRNSPLHF. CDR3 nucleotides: TGTGCCAGCAGCTTTAACAGGAATTCACCCCTCCACTTT.

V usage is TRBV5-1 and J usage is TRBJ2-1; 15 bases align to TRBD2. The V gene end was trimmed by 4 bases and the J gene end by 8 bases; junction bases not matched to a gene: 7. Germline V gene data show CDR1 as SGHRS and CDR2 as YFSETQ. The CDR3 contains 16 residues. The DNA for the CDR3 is TGCGCCAGCAGCAGGACTAGCGGGGGGGCTAGGCATGAGCAGTTCTTC. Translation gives CASSRTSGGARHEQFF. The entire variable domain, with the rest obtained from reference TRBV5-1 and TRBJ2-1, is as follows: KAGVTQTPRYLIKTRGQQVTLSCSPISGHRSVSWYQQTPGQGLQFLFEYFSETQRNKGNFPGRFSGRQFSNSRSEMNVSTLELGDSALYLCASSRTSGGARHEQFFGPGTRLTVL.

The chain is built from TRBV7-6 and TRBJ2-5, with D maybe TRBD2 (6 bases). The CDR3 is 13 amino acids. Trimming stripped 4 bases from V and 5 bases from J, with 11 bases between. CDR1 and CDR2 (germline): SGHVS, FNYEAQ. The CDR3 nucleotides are TGTGCCAGCAGCTCGACTAGAGTCGAGACCCAGTACTTC. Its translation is CASSSTRVETQYF.

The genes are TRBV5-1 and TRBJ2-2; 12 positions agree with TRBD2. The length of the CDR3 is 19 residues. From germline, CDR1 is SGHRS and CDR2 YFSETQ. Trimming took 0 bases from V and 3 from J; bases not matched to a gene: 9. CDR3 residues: CASSLAPSGRALYTGELFF. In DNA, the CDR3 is TGCGCCAGCAGCTTGGCCCCTAGCGGGAGGGCCTTGTACACCGGGGAGCTGTTTTTT.

The CDR3 is CASSYLAGGVTDTQYF. CDR3 nucleotide sequence: TGTGCCAGCAGCTATTTAGCGGGGGGTGTCACAGATACGCAGTATTTT. This chain uses TRBV7-9 with TRBJ2-3; 10 nucleotides align to TRBD2. Germline lookup yields CDR1 SEHNR and CDR2 FQNEAQ (reference sequence). J was trimmed by 2 bases and V by 4 bases; bases with no gene match: 6. This CDR3 spans 16 amino acids.

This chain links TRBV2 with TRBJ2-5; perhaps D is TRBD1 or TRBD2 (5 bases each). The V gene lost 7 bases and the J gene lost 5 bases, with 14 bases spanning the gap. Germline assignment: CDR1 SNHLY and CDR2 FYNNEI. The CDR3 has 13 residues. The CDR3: CASTNRRKETQYF. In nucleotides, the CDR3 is TGTGCCAGCACCAACAGGAGGAAGGAGACCCAGTACTTC.

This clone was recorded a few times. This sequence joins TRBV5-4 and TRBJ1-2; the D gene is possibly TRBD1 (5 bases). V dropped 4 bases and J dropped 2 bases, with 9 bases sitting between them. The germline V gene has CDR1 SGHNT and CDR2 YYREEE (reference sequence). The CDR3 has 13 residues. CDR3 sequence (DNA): TGTGCCAGCAGCGCAGACAGCAACTATGGCTACACCTTC. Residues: CASSADSNYGYTF.

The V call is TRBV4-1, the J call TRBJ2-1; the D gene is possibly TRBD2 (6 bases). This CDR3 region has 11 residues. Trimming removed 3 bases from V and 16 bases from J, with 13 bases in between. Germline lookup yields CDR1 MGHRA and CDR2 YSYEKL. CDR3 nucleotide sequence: TGCGCCAGCAGCCAGGCCGGGAGAGTATTCTTC. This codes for CASSQAGRVFF.

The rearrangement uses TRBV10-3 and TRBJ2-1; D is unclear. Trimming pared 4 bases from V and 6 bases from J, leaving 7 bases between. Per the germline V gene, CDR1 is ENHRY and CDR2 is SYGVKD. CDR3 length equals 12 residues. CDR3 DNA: TGTGCCATCAGTGTAGGAATCAATGAGCAGTTCTTC. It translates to CAISVGINEQFF.

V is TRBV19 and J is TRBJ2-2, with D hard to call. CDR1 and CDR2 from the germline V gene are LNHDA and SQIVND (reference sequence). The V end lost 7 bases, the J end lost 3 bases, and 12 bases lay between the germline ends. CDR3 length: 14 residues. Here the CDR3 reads CASTPDPYTGELFF. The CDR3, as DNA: TGTGCCAGTACTCCGGACCCCTACACCGGGGAGCTGTTTTTT.

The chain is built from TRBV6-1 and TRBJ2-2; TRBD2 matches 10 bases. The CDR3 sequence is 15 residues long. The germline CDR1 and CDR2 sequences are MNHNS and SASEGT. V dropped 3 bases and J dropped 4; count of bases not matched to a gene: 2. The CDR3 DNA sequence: TGTGCCAGCAGTGAGACTAGCGGGTTCACCGGGGAGCTGTTTTTT. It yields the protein CASSETSGFTGELFF.

CDR3 region: CASSGDQGRNYEQYF. The CDR3 DNA is TGTGCCAGCAGCGGAGACCAGGGGAGGAACTACGAGCAGTACTTC. The chain couples TRBV9 to TRBJ2-7, with D perhaps matching TRBD1 or TRBD2 (6 bases each). Looked up from germline, CDR1 is SGDLS and CDR2 is YYNGEE. The length of the CDR3 is 15 residues. The germline V and J ends were trimmed by 3 bases and 3 bases, with 16 bases remaining between them.

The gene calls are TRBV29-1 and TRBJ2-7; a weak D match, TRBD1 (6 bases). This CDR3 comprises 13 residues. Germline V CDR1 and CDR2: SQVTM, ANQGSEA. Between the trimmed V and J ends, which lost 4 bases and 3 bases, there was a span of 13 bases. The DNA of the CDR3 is TGCAGCGTTGCGAGACAGGCGAGCTACGAGCAGTACTTC. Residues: CSVARQASYEQYF.

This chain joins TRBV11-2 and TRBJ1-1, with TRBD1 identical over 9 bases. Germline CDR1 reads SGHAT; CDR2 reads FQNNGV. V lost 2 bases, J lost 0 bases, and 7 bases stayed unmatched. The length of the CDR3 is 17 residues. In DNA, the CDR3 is TGTGCCAGCAGCTTAAGGACAGGGGACCTGTTGAACACTGAAGCTTTCTTT. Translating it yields CASSLRTGDLLNTEAFF.